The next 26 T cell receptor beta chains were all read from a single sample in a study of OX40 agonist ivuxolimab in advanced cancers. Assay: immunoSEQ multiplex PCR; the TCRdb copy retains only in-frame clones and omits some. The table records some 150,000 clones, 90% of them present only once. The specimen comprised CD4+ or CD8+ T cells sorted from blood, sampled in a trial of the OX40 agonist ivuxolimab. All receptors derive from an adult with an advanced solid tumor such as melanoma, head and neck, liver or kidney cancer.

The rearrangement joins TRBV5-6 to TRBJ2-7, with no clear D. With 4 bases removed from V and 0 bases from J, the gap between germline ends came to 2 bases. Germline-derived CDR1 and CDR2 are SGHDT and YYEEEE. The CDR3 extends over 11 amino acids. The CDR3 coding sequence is TGTGCCAGCAGCGCCTCCTACGAGCAGTACTTC. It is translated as CASSASYEQYF.

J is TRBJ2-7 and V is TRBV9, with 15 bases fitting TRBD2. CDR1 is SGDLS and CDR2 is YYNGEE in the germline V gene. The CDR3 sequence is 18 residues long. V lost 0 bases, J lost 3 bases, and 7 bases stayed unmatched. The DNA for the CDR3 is TGTGCCAGCAGCGTAGCTACGGGACTAGCGGGAGGAAGCTACGAGCAGTACTTC. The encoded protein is CASSVATGLAGGSYEQYF.

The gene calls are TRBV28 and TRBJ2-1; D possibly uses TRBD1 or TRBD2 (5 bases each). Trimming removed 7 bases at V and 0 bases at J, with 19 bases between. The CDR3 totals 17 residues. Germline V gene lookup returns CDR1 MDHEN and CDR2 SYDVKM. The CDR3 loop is CASKTGAGPSSYNEQFF. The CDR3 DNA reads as TGTGCCAGCAAGACTGGGGCGGGTCCCAGCTCCTACAATGAGCAGTTCTTC.

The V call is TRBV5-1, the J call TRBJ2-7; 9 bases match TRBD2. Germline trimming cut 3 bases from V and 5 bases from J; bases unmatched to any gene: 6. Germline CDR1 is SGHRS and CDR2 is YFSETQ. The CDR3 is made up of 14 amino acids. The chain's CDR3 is CASSYLAGEDEQYF. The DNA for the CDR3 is TGCGCCAGCAGCTATTTAGCGGGAGAGGACGAGCAGTACTTC.

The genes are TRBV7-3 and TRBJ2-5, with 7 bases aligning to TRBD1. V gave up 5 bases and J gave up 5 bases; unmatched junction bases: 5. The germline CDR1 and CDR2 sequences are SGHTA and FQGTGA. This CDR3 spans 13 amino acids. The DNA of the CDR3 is TGTGCCAGCAGCCTATCACAGGGGGAGACCCAGTACTTC. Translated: CASSLSQGETQYF.

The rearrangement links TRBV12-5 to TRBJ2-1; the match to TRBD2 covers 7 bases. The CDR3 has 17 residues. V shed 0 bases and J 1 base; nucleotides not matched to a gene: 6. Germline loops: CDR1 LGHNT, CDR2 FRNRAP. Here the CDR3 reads CASGLVLGEGSYNEQFF. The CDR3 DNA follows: TGTGCTAGTGGTTTGGTACTTGGGGAGGGGTCCTACAATGAGCAGTTCTTC.

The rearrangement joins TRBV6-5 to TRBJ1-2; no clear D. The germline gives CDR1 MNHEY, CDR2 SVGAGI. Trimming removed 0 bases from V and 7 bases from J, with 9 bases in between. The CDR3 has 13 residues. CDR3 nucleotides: TGTGCCAGCAGTTACTCGGAACGGGGTGGCTACACCTTC. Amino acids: CASSYSERGGYTF.

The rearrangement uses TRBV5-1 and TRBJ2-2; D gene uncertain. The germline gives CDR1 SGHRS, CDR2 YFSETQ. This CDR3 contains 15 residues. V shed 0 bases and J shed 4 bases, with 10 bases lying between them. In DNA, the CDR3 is TGCGCCAGCAGCTTGGTGGGCTTATCCACCGGGGAGCTGTTTTTT. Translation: CASSLVGLSTGELFF.

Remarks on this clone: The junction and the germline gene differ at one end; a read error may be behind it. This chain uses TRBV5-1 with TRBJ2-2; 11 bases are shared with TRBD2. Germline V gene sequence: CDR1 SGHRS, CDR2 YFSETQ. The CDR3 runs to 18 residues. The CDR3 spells CASSVRASTSGNAGELFF. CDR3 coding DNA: TGCGCCAGCAGCGTTAGGGCCTCGACTAGCGGGAACGCCGGGGAGCTGTTTTTT.

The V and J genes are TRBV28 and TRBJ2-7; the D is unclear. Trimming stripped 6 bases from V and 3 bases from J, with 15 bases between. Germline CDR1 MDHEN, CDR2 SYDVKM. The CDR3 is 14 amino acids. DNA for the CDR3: TGTGCCAGCAGCCTTCACGGAGAGAGCTACGAGCAGTACTTC. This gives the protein CASSLHGESYEQYF.

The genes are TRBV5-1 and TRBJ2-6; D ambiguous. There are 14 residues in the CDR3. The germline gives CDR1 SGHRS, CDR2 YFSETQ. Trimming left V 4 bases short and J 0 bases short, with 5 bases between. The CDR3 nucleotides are TGCGCCAGCAGCCAGAGCTCTGGGGCCAACGTCCTGACTTTC. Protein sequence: CASSQSSGANVLTF.

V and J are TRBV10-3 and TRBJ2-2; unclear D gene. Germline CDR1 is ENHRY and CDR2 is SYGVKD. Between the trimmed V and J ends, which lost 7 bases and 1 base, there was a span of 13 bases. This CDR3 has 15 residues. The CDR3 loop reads CAIKAGAGNTGELFF. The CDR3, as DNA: TGTGCCATCAAGGCCGGTGCAGGGAACACCGGGGAGCTGTTTTTT.

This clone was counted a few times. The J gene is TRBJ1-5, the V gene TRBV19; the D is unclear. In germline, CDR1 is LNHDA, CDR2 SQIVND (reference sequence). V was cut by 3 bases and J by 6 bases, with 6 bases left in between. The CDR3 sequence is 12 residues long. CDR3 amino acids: CASSMVSQPQHF. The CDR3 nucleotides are TGTGCCAGTAGTATGGTCAGTCAGCCCCAGCATTTT.

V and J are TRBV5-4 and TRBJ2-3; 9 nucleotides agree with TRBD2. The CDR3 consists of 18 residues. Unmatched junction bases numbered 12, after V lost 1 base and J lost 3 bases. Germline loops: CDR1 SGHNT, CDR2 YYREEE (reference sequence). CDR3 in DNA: TGTGCCAGCAGCTTGCTATGGCAAGCGGGAGGTGGTACAGATACGCAGTATTTT. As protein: CASSLLWQAGGGTDTQYF.

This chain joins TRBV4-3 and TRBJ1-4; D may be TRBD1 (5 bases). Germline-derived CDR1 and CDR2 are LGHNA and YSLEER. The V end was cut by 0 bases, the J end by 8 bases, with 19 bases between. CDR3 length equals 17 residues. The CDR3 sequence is CASSQEVLGADWEKLFF. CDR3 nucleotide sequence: TGCGCCAGCAGCCAAGAAGTGTTAGGGGCTGATTGGGAAAAACTGTTTTTT.

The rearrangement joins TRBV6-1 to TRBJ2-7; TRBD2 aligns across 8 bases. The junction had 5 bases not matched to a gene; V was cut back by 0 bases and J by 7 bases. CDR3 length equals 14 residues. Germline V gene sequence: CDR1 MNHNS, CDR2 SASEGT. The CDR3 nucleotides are TGTGCCAGCAGTGAAGCTAGCGGGGCACGGGAGCAGTACTTC. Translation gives CASSEASGAREQYF.

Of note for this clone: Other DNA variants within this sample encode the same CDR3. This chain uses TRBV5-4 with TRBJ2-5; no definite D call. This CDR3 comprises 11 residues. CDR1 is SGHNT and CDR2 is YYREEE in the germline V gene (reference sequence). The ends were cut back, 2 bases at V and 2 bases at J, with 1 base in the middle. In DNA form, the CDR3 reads TGTGCCAGCAGCTTTCAAGAGACCCAGTACTTC. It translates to CASSFQETQYF.

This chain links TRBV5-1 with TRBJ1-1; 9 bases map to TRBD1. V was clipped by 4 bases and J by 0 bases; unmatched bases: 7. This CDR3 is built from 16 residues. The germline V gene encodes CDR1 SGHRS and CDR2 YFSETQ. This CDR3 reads CASSPFRDRVNTEAFF. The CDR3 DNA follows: TGCGCCAGCAGCCCTTTCCGGGACAGGGTGAACACTGAAGCTTTCTTT.

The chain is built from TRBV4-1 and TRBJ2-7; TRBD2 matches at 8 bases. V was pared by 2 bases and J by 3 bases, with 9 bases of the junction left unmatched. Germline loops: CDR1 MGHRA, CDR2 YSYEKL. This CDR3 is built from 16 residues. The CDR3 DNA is TGCGCCAGCAGCCAACTCTTACTAGCGGAAAACTACGAGCAGTACTTC. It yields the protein CASSQLLLAENYEQYF.

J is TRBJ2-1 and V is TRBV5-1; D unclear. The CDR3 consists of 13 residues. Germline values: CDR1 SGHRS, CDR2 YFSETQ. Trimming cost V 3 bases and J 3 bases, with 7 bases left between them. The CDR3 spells CASSSSSYNEQFF. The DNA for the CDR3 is TGCGCCAGCAGCTCAAGCAGCTACAATGAGCAGTTCTTC.

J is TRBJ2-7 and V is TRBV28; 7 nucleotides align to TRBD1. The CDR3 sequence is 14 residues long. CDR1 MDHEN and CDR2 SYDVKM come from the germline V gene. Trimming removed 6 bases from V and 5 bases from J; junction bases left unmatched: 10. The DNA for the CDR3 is TGTGCCAGCAGGGGGACAGTGGGTGGCCACGAGCAGTACTTC. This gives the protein CASRGTVGGHEQYF.

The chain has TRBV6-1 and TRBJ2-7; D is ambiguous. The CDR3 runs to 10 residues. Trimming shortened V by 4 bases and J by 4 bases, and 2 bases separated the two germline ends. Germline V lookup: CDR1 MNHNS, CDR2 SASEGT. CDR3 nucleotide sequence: TGTGCCAGCAGTGTGTACGAGCAGTACTTC. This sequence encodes CASSVYEQYF.

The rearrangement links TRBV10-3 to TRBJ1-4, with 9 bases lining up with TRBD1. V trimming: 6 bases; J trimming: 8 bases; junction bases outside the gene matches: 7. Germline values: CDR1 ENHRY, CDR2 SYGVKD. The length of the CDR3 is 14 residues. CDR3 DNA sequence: TGTGCCATCAGCAGGACAGGGGCGGGAGAAAAACTGTTTTTT. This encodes CAISRTGAGEKLFF.

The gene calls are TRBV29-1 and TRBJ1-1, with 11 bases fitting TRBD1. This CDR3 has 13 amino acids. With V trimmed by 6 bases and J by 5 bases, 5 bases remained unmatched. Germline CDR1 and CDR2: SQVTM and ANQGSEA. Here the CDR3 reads CSVLRDRGTEAFF. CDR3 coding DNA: TGCAGCGTCCTCCGGGACAGGGGGACTGAAGCTTTCTTT.

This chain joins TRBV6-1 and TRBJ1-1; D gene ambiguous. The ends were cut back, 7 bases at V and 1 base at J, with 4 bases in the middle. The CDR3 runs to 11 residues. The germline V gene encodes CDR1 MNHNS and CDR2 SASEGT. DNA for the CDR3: TGTGCCAGCATAGCGAACACTGAAGCTTTCTTT. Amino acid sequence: CASIANTEAFF.

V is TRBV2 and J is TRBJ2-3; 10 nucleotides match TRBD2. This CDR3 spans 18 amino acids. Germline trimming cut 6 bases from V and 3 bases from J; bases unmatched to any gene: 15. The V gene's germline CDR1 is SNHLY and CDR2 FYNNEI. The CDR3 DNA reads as TGTGCCAGCAGCCTTCTATTGAAGCGGGAGGGAGAGACAGATACGCAGTATTTT. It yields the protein CASSLLLKREGETDTQYF.